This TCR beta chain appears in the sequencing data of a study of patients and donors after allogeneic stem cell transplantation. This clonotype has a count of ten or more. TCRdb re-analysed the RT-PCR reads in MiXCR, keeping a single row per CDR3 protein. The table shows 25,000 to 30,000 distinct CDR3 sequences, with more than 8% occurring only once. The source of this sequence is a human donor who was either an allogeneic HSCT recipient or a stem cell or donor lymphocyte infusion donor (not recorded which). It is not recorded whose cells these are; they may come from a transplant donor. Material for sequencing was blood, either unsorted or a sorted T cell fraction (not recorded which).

This CDR3 is CASSPSGTQNQPQHF. Here the CDR3 DNA reads TGTGCCAGCAGCCCCTCCGGGACCCAGAATCAGCCCCAGCATTTT. The gene calls are TRBV5-6 and TRBJ1-5, with a tentative D call TRBD1 (5 bases). The CDR3 has 15 amino acids. Germline values: CDR1 SGHDT, CDR2 YYEEEE. V was clipped by 4 bases and J by 4 bases, with 15 bases between them.